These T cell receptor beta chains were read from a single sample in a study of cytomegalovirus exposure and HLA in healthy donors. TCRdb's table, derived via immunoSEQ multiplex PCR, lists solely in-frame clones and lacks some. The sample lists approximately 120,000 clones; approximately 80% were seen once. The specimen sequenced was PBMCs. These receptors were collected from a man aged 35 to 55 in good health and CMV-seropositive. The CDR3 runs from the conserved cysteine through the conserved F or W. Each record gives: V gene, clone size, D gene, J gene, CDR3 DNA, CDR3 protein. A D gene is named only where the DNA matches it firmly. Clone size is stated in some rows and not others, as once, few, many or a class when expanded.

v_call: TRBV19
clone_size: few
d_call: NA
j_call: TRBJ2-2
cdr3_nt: TGTGCCAGTAGGGAAACAGGGTACACCGGGGAGCTGTTTTTT
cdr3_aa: CASRETGYTGELFF

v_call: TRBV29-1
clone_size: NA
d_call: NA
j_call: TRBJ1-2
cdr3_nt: TGCAGCACTGACACCTATAACTATGGCTACACCTTC
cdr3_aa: CSTDTYNYGYTF

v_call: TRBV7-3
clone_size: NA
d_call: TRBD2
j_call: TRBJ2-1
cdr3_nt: TGTGCCAGCAGCCCATACACTAGCGGGCTGGGTGAGCAGTTCTTC
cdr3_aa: CASSPYTSGLGEQFF

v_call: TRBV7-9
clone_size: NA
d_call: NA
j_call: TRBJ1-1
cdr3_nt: TGTTCCAGCAGCCCGATTAATGGGGGCGGCGGGCAAATCGCTGAAGCTTTCTTT
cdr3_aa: CSSSPINGGGGQIAEAFF

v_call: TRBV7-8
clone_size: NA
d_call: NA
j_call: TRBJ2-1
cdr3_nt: TGTGCCAGCACCGGGGGTGGAAATGAGCAGTTCTTC
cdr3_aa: CASTGGGNEQFF

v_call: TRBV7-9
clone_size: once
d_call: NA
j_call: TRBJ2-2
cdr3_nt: TGTGCCAGCAGCCCTGACTTGCGGGGAACCGGGGAGCTGTTTTTT
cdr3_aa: CASSPDLRGTGELFF

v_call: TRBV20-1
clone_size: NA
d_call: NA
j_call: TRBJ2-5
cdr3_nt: TGCAGTGCTAGCCTAGAAGAGACCCAATACTTC
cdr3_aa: CSASLEETQYF

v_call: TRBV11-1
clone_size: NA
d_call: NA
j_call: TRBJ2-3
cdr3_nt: TGTGCCAGCAGCTTAAGGTACAGGGATACGCAGTATTTT
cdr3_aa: CASSLRYRDTQYF

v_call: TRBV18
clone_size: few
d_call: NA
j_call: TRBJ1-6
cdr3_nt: TGTGCCAGCTCACCACGGTCCGCGACGGAGGGATATTCACCCCTCCACTTT
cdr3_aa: CASSPRSATEGYSPLHF

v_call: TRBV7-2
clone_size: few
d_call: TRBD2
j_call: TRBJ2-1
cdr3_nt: TGTGCCAGCAGCTTAGCGCAGGGACTAGCGGGGGGGGTGGAGTTCTTC
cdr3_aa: CASSLAQGLAGGVEFF

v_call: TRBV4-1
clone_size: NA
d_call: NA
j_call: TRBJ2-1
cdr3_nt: TGCGCCAGCAGCCGAGGACTATCCGCCGTTGATGAGCAGTTCTTC
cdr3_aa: CASSRGLSAVDEQFF

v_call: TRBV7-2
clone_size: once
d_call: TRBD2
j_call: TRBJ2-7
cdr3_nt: TGTGCCAGCAGCCGACTAGCGGGGGGATCCTACGAGCAGTACTTC
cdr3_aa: CASSRLAGGSYEQYF

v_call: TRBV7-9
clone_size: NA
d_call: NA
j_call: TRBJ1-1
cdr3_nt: TGTGCCAGCAGCTTAGGTAGAGGCTATTCTGACACTGAAGCTTTCTTT
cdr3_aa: CASSLGRGYSDTEAFF

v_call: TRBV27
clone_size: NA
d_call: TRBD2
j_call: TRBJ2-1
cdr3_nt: TGTGCCAGCAGTTTACTAGCGGGGGCCTCCTACAATGAGCAGTTCTTC
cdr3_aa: CASSLLAGASYNEQFF

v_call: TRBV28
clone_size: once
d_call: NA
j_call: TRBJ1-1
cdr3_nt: TGTGCCAGCAGTTTGGGGGCCCAGAGGTTAGCTTTCTTT
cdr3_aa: CASSLGAQRLAFF

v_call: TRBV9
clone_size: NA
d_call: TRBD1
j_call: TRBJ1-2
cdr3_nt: TGTGCCAGCAGCCCTCATCCGGGACAGGGATCTGGCTACACCTTC
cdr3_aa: CASSPHPGQGSGYTF

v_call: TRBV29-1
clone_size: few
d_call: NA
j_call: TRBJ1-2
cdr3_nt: TGCAGCGTCCTCAGGCACCAGGGCCCCTATGGCTACACCTTC
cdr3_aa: CSVLRHQGPYGYTF

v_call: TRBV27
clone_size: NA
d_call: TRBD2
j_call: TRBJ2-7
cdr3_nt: TGTGCCACTGGGGACTATACCTACGAGCAGTACTTC
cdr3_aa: CATGDYTYEQYF

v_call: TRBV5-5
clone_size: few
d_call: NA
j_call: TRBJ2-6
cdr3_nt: TGCGCCAGCAGCCAAGATGGGACAACTGGGGCCAACGTCCTGACTTTC
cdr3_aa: CASSQDGTTGANVLTF

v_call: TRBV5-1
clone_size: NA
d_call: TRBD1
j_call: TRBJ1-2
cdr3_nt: TGCGCCAGCAGCTTGGCCCTTTGGGACAGGGGGAACTATGGCTACACCTTC
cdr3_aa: CASSLALWDRGNYGYTF

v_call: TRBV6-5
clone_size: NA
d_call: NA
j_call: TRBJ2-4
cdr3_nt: TGTGCCAGCAGTTACGGAGGGGTCGGGGCCAAAAACATTCAGTACTTC
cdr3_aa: CASSYGGVGAKNIQYF

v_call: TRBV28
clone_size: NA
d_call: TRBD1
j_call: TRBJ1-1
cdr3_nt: TGTGCCAGCGTTGACAGGGAGAGGGGGAACACTGAAGCTTTCTTT
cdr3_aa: CASVDRERGNTEAFF

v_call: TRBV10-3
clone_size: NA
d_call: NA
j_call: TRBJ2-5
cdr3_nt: TGTGCCATCAGTGAGTCTAAAGAGACCCAGTACTTC
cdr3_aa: CAISESKETQYF

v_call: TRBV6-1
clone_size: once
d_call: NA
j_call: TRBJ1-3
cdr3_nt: TGTGCCAGCAACTATCGGGAGGGTGGGAACACCATATATTTT
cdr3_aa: CASNYREGGNTIYF

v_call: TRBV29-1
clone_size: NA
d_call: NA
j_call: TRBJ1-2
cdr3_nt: TGCAGCGCCGTCGGGACATTCTATGGCTACACCTTC
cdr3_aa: CSAVGTFYGYTF

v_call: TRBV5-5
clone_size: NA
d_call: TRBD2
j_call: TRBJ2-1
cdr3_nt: TGTGCCAGCAGCTTGGCTCTAGCGGGGGGGCCCTCCTACAATGAGCAGTTCTTC
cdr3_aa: CASSLALAGGPSYNEQFF

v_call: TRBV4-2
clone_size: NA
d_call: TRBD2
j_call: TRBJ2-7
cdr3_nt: TGTGCCAGCAGCCAGGACGGGACTACCTTCTACTACGAGCAGTACTTC
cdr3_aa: CASSQDGTTFYYEQYF

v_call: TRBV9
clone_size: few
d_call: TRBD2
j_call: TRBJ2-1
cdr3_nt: TGTGCCAGCAGCGCATTCGCGGGGGGGATGGTTTTAAATGAGCAGTTCTTC
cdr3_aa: CASSAFAGGMVLNEQFF

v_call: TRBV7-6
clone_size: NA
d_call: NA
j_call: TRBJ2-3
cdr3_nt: TGTGCCAGCAGCCCCCCGACGGGGACAGATACGCAGTATTTT
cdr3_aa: CASSPPTGTDTQYF

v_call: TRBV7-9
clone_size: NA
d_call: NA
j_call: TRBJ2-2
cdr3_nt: TGTGCCAGCAGCCTTCGGACTGAAGCCGGGGAGCTGTTTTTT
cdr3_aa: CASSLRTEAGELFF

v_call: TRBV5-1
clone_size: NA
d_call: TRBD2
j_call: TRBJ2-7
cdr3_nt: TGCGCCAGCAGCCCCGGCGGGGGGGCTTGGGAGCAGTACTTC
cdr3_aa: CASSPGGGAWEQYF

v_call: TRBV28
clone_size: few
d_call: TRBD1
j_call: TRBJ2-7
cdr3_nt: TGTGCCACCACCGGGACAGGCTACGAGCAGTACTTC
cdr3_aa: CATTGTGYEQYF

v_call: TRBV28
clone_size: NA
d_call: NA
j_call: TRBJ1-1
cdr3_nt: TGTGCCAGCAGTTTAAGGACAGAGAACACTGAAGCTTTCTTT
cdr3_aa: CASSLRTENTEAFF

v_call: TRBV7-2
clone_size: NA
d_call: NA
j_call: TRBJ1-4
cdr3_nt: TGTGCCAGCAGCTTGGGGGGGAGAGGAGAAAAACTGTTTTTT
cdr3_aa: CASSLGGRGEKLFF

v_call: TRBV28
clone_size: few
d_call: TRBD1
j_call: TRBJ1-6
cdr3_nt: TGTGCCAGCAGTTACCAACAGGGGTTGAATTCACCCCTCCACTTT
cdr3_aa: CASSYQQGLNSPLHF

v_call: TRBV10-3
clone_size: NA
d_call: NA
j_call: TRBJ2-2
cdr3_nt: TGTGCCATCAGTGAGGGCGGAGGGTACACCGGGGAGCTGTTTTTT
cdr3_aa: CAISEGGGYTGELFF

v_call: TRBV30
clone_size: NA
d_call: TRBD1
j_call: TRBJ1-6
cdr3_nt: TGTGCCTGGACGGGACAGGGGAGTTCACCCCTCCACTTT
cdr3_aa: CAWTGQGSSPLHF

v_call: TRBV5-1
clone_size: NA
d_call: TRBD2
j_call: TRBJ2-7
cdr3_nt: TGCGCCAGCAGCCCAAGCGGGGGATACTCCGAGCAGTACTTC
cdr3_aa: CASSPSGGYSEQYF

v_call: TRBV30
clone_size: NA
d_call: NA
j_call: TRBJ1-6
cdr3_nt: TGTGCCTGGAGACAGGGAGGGTCACCCCTCCACTTT
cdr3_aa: CAWRQGGSPLHF

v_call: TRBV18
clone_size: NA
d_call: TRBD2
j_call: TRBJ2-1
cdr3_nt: TGTGCCAGCTCCCCGACTAGCGTTATTGATTACAATGAGCAGTTCTTC
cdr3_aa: CASSPTSVIDYNEQFF

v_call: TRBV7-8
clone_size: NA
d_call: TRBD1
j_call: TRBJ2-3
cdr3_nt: TGTGCCAGCAGCTTAGAGGGGGCGGATACGCAGTATTTT
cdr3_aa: CASSLEGADTQYF

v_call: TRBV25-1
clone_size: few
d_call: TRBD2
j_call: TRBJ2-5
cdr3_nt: TGTGCCAGCAACCCCCCCGGCCGACTAGCGGGGGTCCATGAGACCCAGTACTTC
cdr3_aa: CASNPPGRLAGVHETQYF

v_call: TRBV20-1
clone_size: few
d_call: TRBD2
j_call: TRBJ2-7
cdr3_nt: TGCAGTGCTTCCTTTCAGCGGGGGCCCCCTTTC
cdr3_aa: CSASFQRGPPF

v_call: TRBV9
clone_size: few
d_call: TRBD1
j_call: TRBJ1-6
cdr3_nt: TGTGCCAGCAGCGCCTGGACAGGGGTTGATTCACCCCTCCACTTT
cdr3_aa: CASSAWTGVDSPLHF

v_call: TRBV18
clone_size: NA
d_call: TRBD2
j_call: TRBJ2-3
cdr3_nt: TGTGCCAGCTCACCACCTAATAGTGCGGGGGGGCTCGGCACAGATACGCAGTATTTT
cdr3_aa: CASSPPNSAGGLGTDTQYF

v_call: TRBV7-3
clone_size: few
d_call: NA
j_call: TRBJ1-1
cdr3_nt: TGTGCCAGCAGCCCCTCGAAGATTACAGCTTCGAGCACTGAAGCTTTCTTT
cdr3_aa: CASSPSKITASSTEAFF

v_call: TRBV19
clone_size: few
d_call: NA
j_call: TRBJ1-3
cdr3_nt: TGTGCCAGTATACCCCCGGGGATTGCTGGAAACACCATATATTTT
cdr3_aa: CASIPPGIAGNTIYF

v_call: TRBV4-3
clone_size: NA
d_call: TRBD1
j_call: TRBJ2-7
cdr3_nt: TGCGCCAGCAGCCAAGCTTGTGACAGGGCCTACGAGCAGTACTTC
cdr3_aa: CASSQACDRAYEQYF

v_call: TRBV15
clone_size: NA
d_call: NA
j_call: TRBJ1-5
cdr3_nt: TGTGCCACCAGCAGAGATTGGCATCAGCCCCAGCATTTT
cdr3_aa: CATSRDWHQPQHF